This T cell receptor beta chain was captured in a study of blood T cell repertoires in COVID-19. Assay used: immunoSEQ multiplex PCR; TCRdb lists only in-frame clones, some missing. The sample lists roughly 250,000 clones, around 89% occurring once. The CDR3 runs 14 residues. The V gene's germline CDR1 is SGDLS and CDR2 YYNGEE. Unmatched junction bases numbered 4, after V lost 4 bases and J lost 2 bases. The clonotype was recovered from a woman in her thirties or forties with acute COVID-19. The chain couples TRBV9 to TRBJ2-5, with TRBD1 identical over 8 bases. The sequencing sample was made of PBMCs or T cells enriched from blood (not recorded which). This CDR3 reads CASSFRQGQETQYF. The CDR3 DNA reads TGTGCCAGCAGCTTTCGACAGGGGCAAGAGACCCAGTACTTC.